These 13 T cell receptor beta chains were sequenced from one sample in a study of CD8+ T cells in alopecia areata. RNA, once extracted, was reverse transcribed into cDNA for use as the sequencing template. Generated by immunoSEQ multiplex PCR, the TCRdb table keeps only in-frame clones and is missing some. Among 75,000 to 85,000 clones, around 60% were seen once, and the ten largest hold around 20%. This sample's treatment: oral pan-JAK inhibitor, 5-10 mg twice daily. The source was CD8+ T cells sorted from blood, collected at week 24, from a patient treated with tofacitinib. These receptors originate from a human donor with alopecia areata.

This chain connects TRBV28 to TRBJ2-7; D unresolved. CDR1 is MDHEN, CDR2 SYDVKM, per germline. CDR3 size: 11 residues. The V gene lost 5 bases and the J gene lost 6 bases, with 8 bases spanning the gap. The CDR3, as DNA: TGTGCCAGCAGTCCCTCGAGCGAGCAGTACTTC. Amino acid sequence: CASSPSSEQYF.

This clone showed up just a few times. V is TRBV27 and J is TRBJ2-1, with 15 bases that match TRBD2. Trimming cost V 6 bases and J 9 bases; bases outside gene matches: 3. The length of the CDR3 is 14 residues. The germline gives CDR1 MNHEY, CDR2 SMNVEV (reference sequence). CDR3 amino acids: CASRGLAGGSEQFF. The DNA of the CDR3 is TGTGCCAGCAGGGGACTAGCGGGAGGAAGTGAGCAGTTCTTC.

The CDR3 loop is CASSPDYTGGDEQFF. The CDR3 nucleotides are TGTGCCAGCAGTCCCGACTACACAGGCGGCGATGAGCAGTTCTTC. The V call is TRBV6-5, the J call TRBJ2-1; D tentatively fits TRBD1 or TRBD2 (5 bases each). The CDR3 sequence is 15 residues long. Germline values: CDR1 MNHEY, CDR2 SVGAGI. The ends were cut back, 5 bases at V and 8 bases at J, with 19 bases in the middle.

The chain combines TRBV7-9 with TRBJ2-7; TRBD2 agrees at 11 bases. Looked up from germline, CDR1 is SEHNR and CDR2 is FQNEAQ (reference sequence). The CDR3 sequence is 19 residues long. J gave up 1 base and V 4 bases, and 15 bases lay outside the gene matches. Here the CDR3 reads CASSSKTGTSGTRSYEQYF. The CDR3 DNA sequence: TGTGCCAGCAGCTCCAAAACCGGGACTAGCGGTACACGTTCCTACGAGCAGTACTTC.

The J gene is TRBJ1-1, the V gene TRBV9; 7 bases align to TRBD1. V dropped 2 bases and J dropped 7; count of bases not matched to a gene: 2. Germline CDR1 and CDR2: SGDLS and YYNGEE. The CDR3 is made up of 12 amino acids. CDR3 nucleotides: TGTGCCAGCAGCGTCGGACAGGATGAAGCTTTCTTT. Encoded protein: CASSVGQDEAFF.

The chain is built from TRBV7-3 and TRBJ2-5; 9 bases are shared with TRBD1. CDR1 and CDR2 (germline): SGHTA, FQGTGA. With V trimmed by 5 bases and J by 5 bases, 12 bases remained unmatched. This CDR3 is 16 amino acids long. DNA for the CDR3: TGTGCCAGCAGCCCCGACCCACAGGGGGCCGGGGAGACCCAGTACTTC. Residues: CASSPDPQGAGETQYF.

CDR3: CASSQGLADLYNEQFF. The CDR3 nucleotides are TGTGCCAGCAGCCAGGGACTAGCGGACCTCTACAATGAGCAGTTCTTC. The gene calls are TRBV9 and TRBJ2-1; 11 bases are shared with TRBD2. Germline assignment: CDR1 SGDLS and CDR2 YYNGEE. This CDR3 region has 16 residues. V lost 4 bases and J lost 3; bases outside the gene matches: 6.

The gene calls are TRBV27 and TRBJ2-2, with 7 bases matching TRBD2. The CDR3 sequence is 16 residues long. V lost 0 bases and J lost 5; bases outside the gene matches: 6. Germline values: CDR1 MNHEY, CDR2 SMNVEV (reference sequence). Here the CDR3 reads CASSLSAFGGTGELFF. The CDR3 bases are TGTGCCAGCAGTTTATCGGCCTTCGGGGGGACCGGGGAGCTGTTTTTT.

This clone was observed a few times. The V and J genes are TRBV4-1 and TRBJ2-1; D possibly corresponds to TRBD1 (7 bases). This CDR3 is built from 16 residues. Germline lookup yields CDR1 MGHRA and CDR2 YSYEKL. V lost 4 bases and J lost 2, with 15 bases in between. CDR3 region: CASSPGGTGAYNEQFF. The DNA for the CDR3 is TGCGCCAGCAGCCCAGGGGGGACTGGAGCCTACAATGAGCAGTTCTTC.

The CDR3 reads CASSSTGVGETQYF. The CDR3 region has the DNA TGTGCCAGCAGCTCCACAGGGGTGGGGGAGACCCAGTACTTC. The V gene is TRBV7-8, the J gene TRBJ2-5; 7 bases agree with TRBD1. CDR1 is SGHVS and CDR2 is FQNEAQ in the germline V gene. The V segment lost 4 bases and the J segment 5 bases; nucleotides outside the gene matches: 7. This CDR3 spans 14 amino acids. The entire variable domain, with the rest obtained from reference TRBV7-8 and TRBJ2-5, is as follows: GAGVSQSPRYKVAKRGQDVALRCDPISGHVSLFWYQQALGQGPEFLTYFQNEAQLDKSGLPSDRFFAERPEGSVSTLKIQRTQQEDSAVYLCASSSTGVGETQYFGPGTRLLVL.

The chain couples TRBV5-1 to TRBJ2-7, with D possibly TRBD2 on 5 matching bases. V lost 2 bases and J lost 6, with 15 bases in between. Germline V lookup: CDR1 SGHRS, CDR2 YFSETQ. There are 14 residues in the CDR3. The CDR3 DNA is TGCGCCAGCAGCTTCTCAACTAGTCGGGCCGAGCAGTACTTC. It encodes CASSFSTSRAEQYF. Using reference TRBV5-1 and TRBJ2-7 for the parts outside the CDR3, the full variable domain is KAGVTQTPRYLIKTRGQQVTLSCSPISGHRSVSWYQQTPGQGLQFLFEYFSETQRNKGNFPGRFSGRQFSNSRSEMNVSTLELGDSALYLCASSFSTSRAEQYFGPGTRLTVT.

The chain combines TRBV4-3 with TRBJ2-5, with D maybe TRBD2 (6 bases). CDR1 and CDR2 (germline): LGHNA, YSLEER. The length of the CDR3 is 16 residues. V dropped 0 bases and J dropped 1 base, with 12 bases sitting between them. The CDR3 DNA reads TGCGCCAGCAGCCAAGATCGCGGGACGGCCCAAGAGACCCAGTACTTC. Protein product: CASSQDRGTAQETQYF.

The chain combines TRBV7-9 with TRBJ2-3, with D unresolved. The CDR3 has 14 amino acids. Germline V gene sequence: CDR1 SEHNR, CDR2 FQNEAQ (reference sequence). V dropped 5 bases and J dropped 6 bases, with 15 bases sitting between them. The CDR3 bases are TGTGCCAGCAGCCCTACTCGTTCATCGGATACGCAGTATTTT. Its protein is CASSPTRSSDTQYF.